Below, 16 T cell receptor beta chains from the same sample are listed, as sequenced in a study of cytomegalovirus exposure and HLA in healthy donors. This PCR relied on a set of 60 Vbeta primers and 13 Jbeta primers. Using immunoSEQ multiplex PCR, the repertoire was profiled, and TCRdb retains in-frame clones only, with some absent. Of 75,000 to 95,000 clones listed, approximately 71% were seen once; the top ten hold approximately 2.9%. Sequences were obtained from PBMCs. Source of these receptors: a man over 45 in good health and CMV-seronegative.

This chain joins TRBV30 and TRBJ2-1, with 8 nucleotides matching TRBD1. The V gene end was trimmed by 4 bases and the J gene end by 13 bases; junction bases not matched to a gene: 6. CDR3 length: 11 residues. Per germline, CDR1 GTSNPN and CDR2 SVGIG (reference sequence). This CDR3 is CAWTRQGKQFF. As DNA, the CDR3 is TGTGCCTGGACACGACAGGGGAAACAGTTCTTC.

This chain connects TRBV5-1 to TRBJ2-5, with TRBD1 matching 8 bases. The germline V gene encodes CDR1 SGHRS and CDR2 YFSETQ. V gave up 5 bases and J gave up 1 base; unmatched junction bases: 7. There are 15 residues in the CDR3. Here the CDR3 reads CASRDGQGGQETQYF. Written as DNA, the CDR3 is TGCGCCAGCAGAGATGGACAGGGTGGCCAAGAGACCCAGTACTTC. Filled out from reference TRBV5-1 and TRBJ2-5, the complete variable domain reads KAGVTQTPRYLIKTRGQQVTLSCSPISGHRSVSWYQQTPGQGLQFLFEYFSETQRNKGNFPGRFSGRQFSNSRSEMNVSTLELGDSALYLCASRDGQGGQETQYFGPGTRLLVL.

The chain employs TRBV10-1 and TRBJ2-5, with TRBD1 identical over 7 bases. CDR3 length: 12 amino acids. Germline V gene lookup returns CDR1 WNHNN and CDR2 SYGVQD (reference sequence). With V trimmed by 7 bases and J by 4 bases, 3 bases remained unmatched. CDR3 coding DNA: TGCGCCAGCAACAACAGGGGAGAGACCCAGTACTTC. It is translated as CASNNRGETQYF.

This clone was recorded a few times. The J gene is TRBJ2-7, the V gene TRBV5-8, with 10 bases matching TRBD2. J was trimmed by 6 bases and V by 3 bases; bases with no gene match: 9. The CDR3 is 15 amino acids. Germline CDR1 and CDR2: SGHTS and YDEGEE. As DNA, the CDR3 is TGTGCCAGCAGCTCACCACTAGCGGGAAGGGGCGAGCAGTACGTC. It encodes CASSSPLAGRGEQYV.

The chain carries TRBV5-4 and TRBJ1-3, with 10 bases lining up with TRBD1. The V and J ends lost 4 bases and 2 bases, in that order; junction bases with no gene match: 3. The germline V gene encodes CDR1 SGHNT and CDR2 YYREEE (reference sequence). The CDR3 loop spans 15 amino acids. For the CDR3, the DNA is TGTGCCAGCAGCCTCGACAGGGGGCCTGGAAACACCATATATTTT. Residues: CASSLDRGPGNTIYF.

The chain recombines TRBV5-1 with TRBJ2-1; 8 bases align to TRBD1. V lost 0 bases, J lost 5 bases, and 7 bases stayed unmatched. The CDR3 length is 16 residues. Germline values: CDR1 SGHRS, CDR2 YFSETQ. CDR3 region: CASSLAPGQANNEQFF. CDR3 bases: TGCGCCAGCAGCTTGGCGCCGGGACAGGCCAACAATGAGCAGTTCTTC.

Only a few counts were recorded for this clone. The CDR3 bases are TGTGCCAGTAGTAGACAGCATGAAGCTTTCTTT. This encodes CASSRQHEAFF. The gene calls are TRBV19 and TRBJ1-1, with D perhaps TRBD1 (5 bases). Germline V gene data show CDR1 as LNHDA and CDR2 as SQIVND (reference sequence). CDR3 length: 11 residues. V was trimmed by 4 bases and J by 7 bases, leaving 7 bases between them.

This sequence joins TRBV28 and TRBJ1-1; D may be TRBD1 (6 bases). Germline CDR1 and CDR2: MDHEN and SYDVKM. V dropped 9 bases and J dropped 11 bases, with 16 bases sitting between them. CDR3 length: 11 residues. The CDR3 sequence is CASHGGAKAFF. The CDR3 nucleotides are TGTGCCAGTCATGGGGGGGCCAAGGCTTTCTTT.

The chain uses TRBV11-3 and TRBJ1-1, with D tentatively TRBD1 (5 bases). This CDR3 contains 15 residues. V gave up 0 bases and J gave up 5 bases, with 13 bases separating them. Germline V CDR1 and CDR2: SGHNT, YENEEA. CDR3 region: CASSLEGGRDTEAFF. The CDR3 bases are TGTGCCAGCAGCTTAGAGGGGGGTCGGGATACTGAAGCTTTCTTT. The full variable domain, completed using reference TRBV11-3 and TRBJ1-1, is EAGVVQSPRYKIIEKKQPVAFWCNPISGHNTLYWYLQNLGQGPELLIRYENEEAVDDSQLPKDRFSAERLKGVDSTLKIQPAELGDSAVYLCASSLEGGRDTEAFFGQGTRLTVV.

The chain recombines TRBV6-6 with TRBJ1-6; D is ambiguous. Trimming took 2 bases from V and 10 from J, leaving 9 bases between them. Germline V gene lookup returns CDR1 MNHNY and CDR2 SVGAGI (reference sequence). This CDR3 comprises 13 residues. Here the CDR3 reads CASSYPTVSPLHF. CDR3 DNA sequence: TGTGCCAGCAGTTACCCCACAGTCTCACCCCTCCACTTT.

The rearrangement uses TRBV6-1 and TRBJ2-5; D ambiguous. With 4 bases removed from V and 5 bases from J, the gap between germline ends came to 8 bases. This CDR3 region has 12 residues. Germline CDR1 and CDR2: MNHNS and SASEGT. This CDR3 is CASSVSRETQYF. As DNA, the CDR3 is TGTGCCAGCAGTGTTTCCAGGGAGACCCAGTACTTC.

This chain uses TRBV30 with TRBJ2-3; TRBD2 is a possible D gene (7 bases). V was trimmed by 1 base and J by 2 bases, leaving 19 bases between them. This CDR3 region has 17 residues. Germline CDR1 and CDR2: GTSNPN and SVGIG (reference sequence). The CDR3 protein is CAWSGIKGGVYTDTQYF. As DNA, the CDR3 is TGTGCCTGGAGTGGTATTAAGGGGGGGGTTTACACAGATACGCAGTATTTT.

V usage is TRBV18 and J usage is TRBJ2-3, with a tentative D call TRBD2 (7 bases). CDR1 is KGHSH, CDR2 LQKENI, per germline. This CDR3 contains 16 residues. V lost 0 bases to trimming and J lost 5 bases, with 15 bases between them. DNA for the CDR3: TGTGCCAGCTCACCACCCACGGGGGGCTTCGTAGATACGCAGTATTTT. Its translation: CASSPPTGGFVDTQYF.

The chain combines TRBV6-1 with TRBJ2-7; possibly TRBD2 for D (6 bases). The CDR3 covers 15 residues. Trimming took 6 bases from V and 0 from J, leaving 15 bases between them. In germline, CDR1 is MNHNS, CDR2 SASEGT. In nucleotides, the CDR3 is TGTGCCAGCAGGGCCTCGCTAGCGACCTCCTACGAGCAGTACTTC. Protein: CASRASLATSYEQYF.

This clone was observed a few times. This chain connects TRBV28 to TRBJ1-5; the D gene is possibly TRBD1 (6 bases). Germline V gene lookup returns CDR1 MDHEN and CDR2 SYDVKM. V gave up 3 bases and J gave up 0 bases, with 18 bases separating them. The CDR3 extends over 18 amino acids. CDR3: CASSFEGQKKYSNQPQHF. CDR3 in DNA: TGTGCCAGCAGTTTCGAAGGACAGAAAAAATATAGCAATCAGCCCCAGCATTTT.

The chain joins TRBV10-3 to TRBJ2-1; 14 bases are a match to TRBD2. Trimming cost V 5 bases and J 5 bases; bases outside gene matches: 5. This CDR3 spans 16 amino acids. The germline V gene has CDR1 ENHRY and CDR2 SYGVKD. In DNA form, the CDR3 reads TGTGCCATCAGTCCTGAGGGACTAGCGGGAGACAATGAGCAGTTCTTC. Amino acids: CAISPEGLAGDNEQFF.